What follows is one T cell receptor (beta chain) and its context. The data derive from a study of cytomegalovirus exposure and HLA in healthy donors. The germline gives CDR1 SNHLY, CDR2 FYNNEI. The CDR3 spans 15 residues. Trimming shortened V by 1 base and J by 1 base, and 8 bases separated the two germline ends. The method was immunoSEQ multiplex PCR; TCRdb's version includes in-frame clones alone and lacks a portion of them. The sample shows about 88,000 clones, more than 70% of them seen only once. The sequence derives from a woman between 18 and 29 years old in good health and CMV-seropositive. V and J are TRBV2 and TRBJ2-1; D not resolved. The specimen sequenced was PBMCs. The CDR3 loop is CASSEDQVSYNEQFF. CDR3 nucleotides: TGTGCCAGCAGTGAAGATCAGGTTTCCTACAATGAGCAGTTCTTC.